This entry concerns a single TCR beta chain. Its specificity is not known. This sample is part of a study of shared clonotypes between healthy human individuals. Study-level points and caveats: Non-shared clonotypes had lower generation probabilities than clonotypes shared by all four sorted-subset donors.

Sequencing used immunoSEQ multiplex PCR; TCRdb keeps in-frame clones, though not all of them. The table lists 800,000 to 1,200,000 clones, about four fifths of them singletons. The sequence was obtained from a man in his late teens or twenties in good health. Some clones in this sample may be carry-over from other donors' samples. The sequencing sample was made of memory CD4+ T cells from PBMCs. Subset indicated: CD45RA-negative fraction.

CDR3 region: CASSPRSNQPQHF. CDR3 bases: TGTGCCAGCAGCCCTCGGAGCAATCAGCCCCAGCATTTT. V and J are TRBV7-8 and TRBJ1-5; D remains unclear. The V end lost 5 bases, the J end lost 1 base, and 6 bases lay between the germline ends. This CDR3 region has 13 residues. Looked up from germline, CDR1 is SGHVS and CDR2 is FQNEAQ.